The 24 T cell receptor beta chains below all came from one sample that was sequenced in a study of T cell responses to AZD1222 COVID-19 vaccine. Generated by immunoSEQ multiplex PCR, the TCRdb table keeps only in-frame clones and is missing some. This sample yields approximately 8,000 clones, of which 88% are seen a single time; more than 7% belongs to the top ten. The input for sequencing was peripheral blood, taken 28 days after the second AZD1222 dose. The receptors originated from an adult who received the AZD1222 COVID-19 vaccine.

This clone came up a few times. This chain's CDR3 is CASSPGQGNSGNTIYF. The CDR3 region has the DNA TGCGCCAGCAGCCCCGGACAGGGAAACTCTGGAAACACCATATATTTT. The chain combines TRBV5-1 with TRBJ1-3; 8 nucleotides line up with TRBD1. V trimming: 4 bases; J trimming: 0 bases; junction bases outside the gene matches: 6. CDR3 size: 16 residues. The germline V gene has CDR1 SGHRS and CDR2 YFSETQ.

V and J are TRBV29-1 and TRBJ1-2, with 9 positions matching TRBD1. From germline, CDR1 is SQVTM and CDR2 ANQGSEA. V shed 5 bases, J shed 6 bases, and the junction held 10 bases outside the gene matches. CDR3 length: 14 amino acids. The CDR3 spells CSVLQGAYVDGYTF. The CDR3 coding sequence is TGCAGCGTTTTACAGGGGGCCTACGTGGATGGCTACACCTTC.

The chain combines TRBV24-1 with TRBJ2-5; 7 bases agree with TRBD1. V lost 4 bases, J lost 1 base, and 5 bases stayed unmatched. The CDR3 spans 15 residues. Per germline, CDR1 KGHDR and CDR2 SFDVKD. CDR3 in DNA: TGTGCCACCAGTGAGCCGACAGGGCCCCAAGAGACCCAGTACTTC. Translating it yields CATSEPTGPQETQYF.

This chain joins TRBV18 and TRBJ2-6, with D tentatively TRBD1 (5 bases). The CDR3 totals 14 residues. The germline V gene has CDR1 KGHSH and CDR2 LQKENI. Trimming left V 5 bases short and J 4 bases short, with 9 bases between. The CDR3 DNA reads TGTGCCAGCTCAGAAGGGGTAGGGGCCAACGTCCTGACTTTC. This sequence encodes CASSEGVGANVLTF.

The chain employs TRBV5-1 and TRBJ1-2; 11 bases are a match to TRBD1. The germline gives CDR1 SGHRS, CDR2 YFSETQ. V gave up 3 bases and J gave up 8 bases; unmatched junction bases: 3. The CDR3 length is 13 residues. CDR3 region: CASSSGQGGGYTF. As DNA, the CDR3 is TGCGCCAGCAGCTCGGGACAGGGGGGAGGCTACACCTTC.

The chain employs TRBV4-1 and TRBJ2-1, with D tentatively TRBD1 or TRBD2 (5 bases each). The V end was cut by 4 bases, the J end by 7 bases, with 14 bases between. The CDR3 consists of 14 residues. The V gene's germline CDR1 is MGHRA and CDR2 YSYEKL. The CDR3 DNA follows: TGCGCCAGCAGCCCCCTGGGACCGCCAAATGAGCAGTTCTTC. This encodes CASSPLGPPNEQFF.

J is TRBJ1-6 and V is TRBV19; 9 bases fit TRBD1. The CDR3 loop spans 14 amino acids. In germline, CDR1 is LNHDA, CDR2 SQIVND (reference sequence). V lost 7 bases to trimming and J lost 10 bases; unmatched junction nucleotides: 8. The CDR3 spells CASTATGGGSPLHF. Here the CDR3 DNA reads TGTGCCAGTACTGCGACAGGGGGGGGATCACCCCTCCACTTT.

This clone was detected once. The V call is TRBV5-1, the J call TRBJ2-2; TRBD2 aligns across 13 bases. CDR1 is SGHRS and CDR2 is YFSETQ in the germline V gene. V was clipped by 4 bases and J by 1 base; unmatched bases: 7. The CDR3 length is 18 residues. CDR3 in amino acids: CASSGGLAGARNTGELFF. The CDR3 DNA reads as TGCGCCAGCAGCGGAGGACTAGCGGGGGCCAGGAACACCGGGGAGCTGTTTTTT.

V usage is TRBV18 and J usage is TRBJ2-6; unclear D gene. Germline V gene data show CDR1 as KGHSH and CDR2 as LQKENI. This CDR3 contains 16 residues. The V end lost 0 bases, the J end lost 0 bases, and 6 bases lay between the germline ends. CDR3 in amino acids: CASSPPGHSGANVLTF. CDR3 coding DNA: TGTGCCAGCTCACCACCCGGGCACTCTGGGGCCAACGTCCTGACTTTC.

The V and J genes are TRBV7-2 and TRBJ2-7; D is perhaps TRBD2 (5 bases). V gave up 2 bases and J gave up 3 bases, with 11 bases separating them. The CDR3 consists of 14 residues. Germline V lookup: CDR1 SGHTA, CDR2 FQGNSA. This chain's CDR3 is CASSLNPSNYEQYF. The CDR3 DNA reads as TGTGCCAGCAGCTTAAATCCTAGCAACTACGAGCAGTACTTC.

This sequence joins TRBV9 and TRBJ1-1, with D possibly matching TRBD1 (5 bases). Trimming cost V 0 bases and J 6 bases, with 12 bases left between them. Germline V CDR1 and CDR2: SGDLS, YYNGEE. This CDR3 has 14 residues. The CDR3: CASSVEDWGAEAFF. The CDR3 DNA reads TGTGCCAGCAGCGTAGAGGACTGGGGCGCTGAAGCTTTCTTT.

This chain connects TRBV7-3 to TRBJ1-2, with no clear D. V lost 0 bases to trimming and J lost 6 bases, with 5 bases between them. Looked up from germline, CDR1 is SGHTA and CDR2 is FQGTGA. This CDR3 spans 12 amino acids. Here the CDR3 reads CASSLTNDGYTF. The CDR3 coding sequence is TGTGCCAGCAGCTTAACGAATGATGGCTACACCTTC.

The genes are TRBV6-5 and TRBJ2-1, with D possibly matching TRBD2 (5 bases). From germline, CDR1 is MNHEY and CDR2 SVGAGI. The CDR3 contains 15 residues. V was shortened by 2 bases and J by 1 base, with 9 bases between the two germline ends. CDR3 in DNA: TGTGCCAGCAGTTACCCGAGGGCATCCTACAATGAGCAGTTCTTC. Translating it yields CASSYPRASYNEQFF.

V gene TRBV27 combines with J gene TRBJ1-1; no clear D gene. Germline CDR1 reads MNHEY; CDR2 reads SMNVEV (reference sequence). V gave up 6 bases and J gave up 0 bases, with 8 bases separating them. The CDR3 runs 13 residues. Written as DNA, the CDR3 is TGTGCCAGCAGGCGGTCTGTGAACACTGAAGCTTTCTTT. This translates into CASRRSVNTEAFF.

The rearrangement links TRBV12-3 or TRBV12-4 to TRBJ1-1; unclear D gene. Trimming took 1 base from V and 0 from J, leaving 3 bases between them. This CDR3 is 13 amino acids long. Written as DNA, the CDR3 is TGTGCCAGCAGTTTAGGGATGAACACTGAAGCTTTCTTT. Its protein is CASSLGMNTEAFF.

J is TRBJ1-2 and V is TRBV4-2; 9 bases line up with TRBD1. Losses at the gene ends were 3 bases for V and 8 bases for J; bases not matched to a gene: 7. The germline V gene has CDR1 LGHNA and CDR2 YNFKEQ. This CDR3 comprises 14 residues. CDR3 amino acids: CASSQEQGAWGYTF. The CDR3 coding sequence is TGTGCCAGCAGCCAGGAACAGGGGGCGTGGGGCTACACCTTC.

This rearrangement joins TRBV6-5 to TRBJ2-2, with D maybe TRBD1 (5 bases). Trimming stripped 7 bases from V and 0 bases from J, with 9 bases between. Germline loops: CDR1 MNHEY, CDR2 SVGAGI. This CDR3 spans 14 amino acids. CDR3 DNA sequence: TGTGCCAGCAATAGACAGACGAACACCGGGGAGCTGTTTTTT. This codes for CASNRQTNTGELFF.

This clone has just a few counts. The chain carries TRBV3-1 (or the pseudogene TRBV3-2) and TRBJ2-2; 12 nucleotides line up with TRBD2. The CDR3 contains 13 residues. The V segment lost 5 bases and the J segment 12 bases; nucleotides outside the gene matches: 4. CDR1 is LGHDT, CDR2 YNNKEL, per germline (reference sequence). CDR3 residues: CASSRTSGMKLFF. For the CDR3, the DNA is TGTGCCAGCAGCAGGACTAGCGGGATGAAGCTGTTTTTT.

The chain has TRBV5-1 and TRBJ1-3; D may be TRBD1 (5 bases). Trimming took 4 bases from V and 4 from J, leaving 12 bases between them. The CDR3 contains 14 residues. Germline values: CDR1 SGHRS, CDR2 YFSETQ. The CDR3 region is CASSVGVPGNTIYF. DNA of the CDR3: TGCGCCAGCAGCGTAGGGGTTCCCGGAAACACCATATATTTT.

The V and J genes are TRBV5-6 and TRBJ1-4; maybe TRBD1 (6 bases). The CDR3 has 15 residues. The germline CDR1 and CDR2 sequences are SGHDT and YYEEEE. Trimming left V 0 bases short and J 7 bases short, with 13 bases between. CDR3 sequence (DNA): TGTGCCAGCAGCTTGGCCGGGCAGGGGAGTGAAAAACTGTTTTTT. This encodes CASSLAGQGSEKLFF.

The rearrangement joins TRBV5-1 to TRBJ2-2; 14 positions match TRBD2. Trimming removed 4 bases from V and 0 bases from J; junction bases left unmatched: 5. The CDR3 covers 18 residues. Germline CDR1 reads SGHRS; CDR2 reads YFSETQ. CDR3 nucleotide sequence: TGCGCCAGCAGCCTTCGGACTAGCGGGGGGCCGAACACCGGGGAGCTGTTTTTT. It encodes CASSLRTSGGPNTGELFF.

The chain links TRBV9 to TRBJ1-1; the D gene is possibly TRBD1 (6 bases). The V and J ends lost 4 bases and 2 bases respectively, with 12 bases between them. The CDR3 consists of 14 residues. CDR1 is SGDLS and CDR2 is YYNGEE in the germline V gene. CDR3 nucleotides: TGTGCCAGCAGCCAGGAGGGGGGAAACACTGAAGCTTTCTTT. This sequence encodes CASSQEGGNTEAFF.

The chain has TRBV7-2 and TRBJ1-1; a weak D match, TRBD1 (5 bases). CDR3 size: 13 residues. V was pared by 5 bases and J by 1 base, with 8 bases between. Germline-derived CDR1 and CDR2 are SGHTA and FQGNSA. This CDR3 is CASSRQQNTEAFF. CDR3 DNA sequence: TGTGCCAGCAGCCGACAGCAGAACACTGAAGCTTTCTTT. Variable domain in full (rest from reference TRBV7-2 and TRBJ1-1): GAGVSQSPSNKVTEKGKDVELRCDPISGHTALYWYRQSLGQGLEFLIYFQGNSAPDKSGLPSDRFSAERTGGSVSTLTIQRTQQEDSAVYLCASSRQQNTEAFFGQGTRLTVV.

The chain carries TRBV4-1 and TRBJ2-1, with 8 bases matching TRBD1. Germline assignment: CDR1 MGHRA and CDR2 YSYEKL. CDR3 length: 15 residues. V gave up 5 bases and J gave up 7 bases; unmatched junction bases: 10. CDR3 protein: CASSDPGGLRNEQFF. DNA of the CDR3: TGCGCCAGCAGCGATCCAGGGGGCTTGAGGAATGAGCAGTTCTTC.